These 9 T cell receptor beta chains were all obtained from the same sample, sequenced in a study of T-cell memory formation after mild COVID-19. TCRdb called the 5' RACE reads again in MiXCR, with one record for every CDR3 protein. The table has about 110,000 distinct CDR3 sequences, over 15% seen once; the top ten hold less than 35%. Sequenced material: PBMCs or a T cell subset sorted from them (not recorded which). The receptors stem from an adult woman who had mild COVID-19 (a few samples of this study predate the infection). Cell type and time point are not known.

In its sample, this clonotype was seen a few times. The chain uses TRBV5-5 and TRBJ1-4; D is ambiguous. This CDR3 is 15 amino acids long. Germline CDR1 and CDR2: SGHKS and YYEKEE (reference sequence). V lost 0 bases, J lost 7 bases, and 13 bases lay in between. In DNA, the CDR3 is TGTGCCAGCAGCTTGGTAGGCTCGAAGGGTGAAAAACTGTTTTTT. Residues: CASSLVGSKGEKLFF. Full variable domain (remainder filled in from reference TRBV5-5 and TRBJ1-4): DAGVTQSPTHLIKTRGQQVTLRCSPISGHKSVSWYQQVLGQGPQFIFQYYEKEERGRGNFPDRFSARQFPNYSSELNVNALLLGDSALYLCASSLVGSKGEKLFFGSGTQLSVL.

The J gene is TRBJ2-2, the V gene TRBV27; no clear D. The V gene's germline CDR1 is MNHEY and CDR2 SMNVEV (reference sequence). The CDR3 loop spans 13 amino acids. V shed 3 bases and J shed 6 bases, with 8 bases lying between them. The CDR3 is CASSFEGPGELFF. In DNA form, the CDR3 reads TGTGCCAGCAGTTTTGAAGGCCCCGGGGAGCTGTTTTTT.

Only a few counts were recorded for this clonotype. The V and J genes are TRBV15 and TRBJ1-3; the D is unclear. Trimming removed 9 bases from V and 4 bases from J, with 4 bases in between. The CDR3 consists of 10 residues. Germline V CDR1 and CDR2: LNHNV, YYDKDF (reference sequence). This chain's CDR3 is CATGGNTIYF. CDR3 coding DNA: TGTGCCACTGGGGGAAACACCATATATTTT. Full variable domain (missing parts from reference TRBV15 and TRBJ1-3): DAMVIQNPRYQVTQFGKPVTLSCSQTLNHNVMYWYQQKSSQAPKLLFHYYDKDFNNEADTPDNFQSRRPNTSFCFLDIRSPGLGDTAMYLCATGGNTIYFGEGSWLTVV.

This clonotype was counted a few times. The rearrangement uses TRBV6-5 and TRBJ1-1; no reliable D call. CDR1 is MNHEY and CDR2 is SVGAGI in the germline V gene. V was trimmed by 6 bases and J by 0 bases, leaving 11 bases between them. This CDR3 spans 14 amino acids. CDR3 residues: CASRIDNLNTEAFF. DNA of the CDR3: TGTGCCAGCAGGATCGACAACTTGAACACTGAAGCTTTCTTT.

The V call is TRBV7-6, the J call TRBJ1-6, with D unresolved. Per the germline V gene, CDR1 is SGHVS and CDR2 is FNYEAQ. V was pared by 4 bases and J by 0 bases, with 4 bases between. The CDR3 runs to 14 residues. CDR3 nucleotides: TGTGCCAGCAGCTCGAGCTCCTATAATTCACCCCTCCACTTT. Its protein is CASSSSSYNSPLHF.

There are a few counts of this clonotype. The chain joins TRBV7-9 to TRBJ2-5; 7 nucleotides agree with TRBD1. The CDR3 covers 13 residues. With V trimmed by 6 bases and J by 4 bases, 5 bases remained unmatched. Germline V gene data show CDR1 as SEHNR and CDR2 as FQNEAQ (reference sequence). The CDR3 region is CASRAGDRETQYF. Here the CDR3 DNA reads TGTGCCAGCAGGGCCGGGGACAGAGAGACCCAGTACTTC.

The V and J genes are TRBV2 and TRBJ2-2; 7 positions match TRBD1. The ends lost 2 bases at V and 6 bases at J; junction bases unmatched: 15. This CDR3 has 18 amino acids. Germline V gene lookup returns CDR1 SNHLY and CDR2 FYNNEI. The CDR3 here is CASSESLNRDSASGELFF. As DNA, the CDR3 is TGTGCCAGCAGTGAATCCCTAAACCGGGACAGCGCCTCCGGGGAGCTGTTTTTT.

J is TRBJ1-1 and V is TRBV20-1; D uncertain. The ends were cut back, 3 bases at V and 1 base at J, with 9 bases in the middle. Germline loops: CDR1 DFQATT, CDR2 SNEGSKA (reference sequence). There are 13 residues in the CDR3. The CDR3 here is CSASPVSNTEAFF. In nucleotides, the CDR3 is TGCAGTGCTAGTCCGGTTTCGAACACTGAAGCTTTCTTT.

This clonotype was observed at least ten times. The rearrangement uses TRBV4-3 and TRBJ2-2, with TRBD2 matching over 9 bases. V trimming: 1 base; J trimming: 1 base; junction bases outside the gene matches: 4. Per the germline V gene, CDR1 is LGHNA and CDR2 is YSLEER. The CDR3 spans 17 residues. CDR3 DNA sequence: TGCGCCAGCAGCCAAGGCTTTAGCGGGAGGAACACCGGGGAGCTGTTTTTT. Amino acid sequence: CASSQGFSGRNTGELFF.